This T cell receptor (beta chain) was found in a study of early T cells in non-severe SARS-CoV-2 infection. Study background: Unsorted whole blood bulk RNA was sequenced, with unpaired chains.

In germline, CDR1 is SGHVS, CDR2 FNYEAQ. Losses at the gene ends were 2 bases for V and 8 bases for J; bases not matched to a gene: 5. CDR3 length equals 13 residues. In the library, individual cDNA molecules carried attached unique molecular identifiers. TCRdb re-derived calls from the 5' RACE reads in MiXCR, one entry per CDR3 protein. The sample includes tens of thousands of distinct CDR3 sequences, more than 9% of them seen just once. This sequence originates from an adult who was a healthcare worker with PCR-confirmed SARS-CoV-2 infection or an uninfected control (not recorded which). The V call is TRBV7-6, the J call TRBJ1-1; 7 positions match TRBD1. Sequences were obtained from whole blood. CDR3 amino acids: CASSLTPGQEAFF. In DNA form, the CDR3 reads TGTGCCAGCAGCTTAACGCCGGGACAGGAAGCTTTCTTT.